This T cell receptor (beta chain) is from a study of cytomegalovirus exposure and HLA in healthy donors. Researchers ran the PCR with 60 Vbeta and 13 Jbeta primers. Using immunoSEQ multiplex PCR, the repertoire was profiled, and TCRdb retains in-frame clones only, with some absent. The data contain 60,000 to 70,000 clones, 80% to 90% of them seen just once; the ten biggest clones take up just under 3%. On this clone itself: The antigen is unknown.

This CDR3 has 15 residues. Study results and caveats: In the analysis, some V segments, TRBV6-2 and TRBV6-3 included, were excluded as indistinguishable. Cytomegalovirus status, reportedly, was diagnosed with high specificity and sensitivity by the classifier.

The sample comprised PBMCs. The clonotype comes from a woman aged 25 to 39 in good health and CMV-seronegative. J is TRBJ2-7 and V is TRBV21-1; no DNA check was done on the table's D call, TRBD1. TRBV21-1 is reported as a pseudogene. CDR3 in amino acids: CASSPGQGISYEQYF. Written as DNA, the CDR3 is TGTGCCAGCAGCCCGGGACAGGGGATCTCCTACGAGCAGTACTTC.